One sample yielded the 13 T cell receptor beta chains listed below, sequenced in a study of CD4 and CD8 cells across lung adenocarcinoma regions. In TCRdb, the PCR reads were re-called with MiXCR into one record per CDR3 protein. The sample records thousands of distinct CDR3 sequences, 40% to 55% being singletons. Material for sequencing was CD4+ T cells from the margin of a lung tumor. The source of these receptors is a female donor with lung adenocarcinoma. The CD4 and CD8 labels of this study may be unreliable.

As regards this clonotype: One end of the junction is discordant with germline, which a read error may explain. The chain joins TRBV6-5 to TRBJ2-1, with 9 bases that match TRBD2. CDR1 and CDR2 (germline): MNHEY, SVGAGI. The CDR3 is made up of 14 amino acids. CDR3 coding DNA: TGTGCCAGCATTTACGGCGGGGGGGCCGGGGAGCAGTTCTTC. This encodes CASIYGGGAGEQFF.

The rearrangement joins TRBV6-1 to TRBJ2-5; 8 bases match TRBD1. The CDR3 is 15 residues long. Per the germline V gene, CDR1 is MNHNS and CDR2 is SASEGT. Trimming took 5 bases from V and 8 from J; bases not matched to a gene: 13. The DNA of the CDR3 is TGTGCCAGCAGTCTTCAGGGGGCGTACACTGACACCCAGTACTTC. This gives the protein CASSLQGAYTDTQYF.

The genes are TRBV30 and TRBJ1-2; D possibly corresponds to TRBD1 (5 bases). CDR3 length equals 14 residues. CDR1 and CDR2 (germline): GTSNPN, SVGIG (reference sequence). V lost 3 bases and J 4 bases, leaving 15 bases between the germline ends. This CDR3 is CAWRKRGLSYGYTF. In nucleotides, the CDR3 is TGTGCCTGGAGAAAAAGGGGTTTGAGCTATGGCTACACCTTC.

Remarks on this clonotype: Mismatch with germline at one junction end may stem from a read error. The chain is built from TRBV6-1 and TRBJ2-3, with D maybe TRBD1 (7 bases). Germline V lookup: CDR1 MNHNS, CDR2 SASEGT. This CDR3 region has 16 residues. CDR3 protein: CASRGMGWRDRDTQYF. DNA for the CDR3: TGTGCCAGCCGGGGAATGGGGTGGCGGGACAGAGATACCCAGTATTTT.

This clonotype appeared many times. V gene TRBV6-1 combines with J gene TRBJ1-5; possibly TRBD1 for D (6 bases). Germline assignment: CDR1 MNHNS and CDR2 SASEGT. This CDR3 contains 16 residues. V lost 0 bases to trimming and J lost 7 bases, with 16 bases between them. The CDR3 here is CASSEAGSRGRQPQHF. DNA of the CDR3: TGTGCCAGCAGTGAAGCAGGCTCGAGGGGGAGGCAGCCCCAGCATTTT.

Many counts were recorded for this clonotype. The gene calls are TRBV27 and TRBJ2-1; TRBD2 aligns across 11 bases. V trimming: 7 bases; J trimming: 10 bases; junction bases outside the gene matches: 12. CDR1 and CDR2 from the germline V gene are MNHEY and SMNVEV (reference sequence). CDR3 length equals 15 residues. The CDR3 sequence is CASTAPTSGIKEQFF. CDR3 DNA sequence: TGTGCCAGCACCGCGCCGACTAGCGGGATAAAAGAGCAGTTCTTC.

In this sample, this clonotype is medium-sized. This chain connects TRBV6-1 to TRBJ2-1; 7 bases match TRBD1. The CDR3 has 13 amino acids. V was pared by 10 bases and J by 8 bases, with 11 bases of the junction left unmatched. Germline CDR1 and CDR2: MNHNS and SASEGT. The CDR3 nucleotides read TGTGCCACAAGAGGGGGACAGAAGGATGAGCAGTTCTTC. This codes for CATRGGQKDEQFF.

A few counts support this clonotype. The rearrangement links TRBV6-5 to TRBJ2-5; tentative D call: TRBD1 (5 bases). The end of the DNA is better explained by TRBJ2-7, so the J call may be wrong. The CDR3 runs 16 residues. Germline V gene lookup returns CDR1 MNHEY and CDR2 SVGAGI. CDR3 sequence reads: CASSYSGQGELHEQYF. CDR3 in DNA: TGTGCCAGCAGTTACTCTGGGCAGGGCGAATTGCACGAGCAGTACTTC.

This clonotype is termed medium-sized. The chain uses TRBV7-2 and TRBJ1-1; perhaps TRBD1 as D (5 bases). Germline loops: CDR1 SGHTA, CDR2 FQGNSA. The CDR3 runs 13 residues. Trimming took off 5 bases at V and 6 bases at J, with 13 bases between the two ends. The CDR3 sequence: CASSIGVGSEAFF. CDR3 bases: TGTGCCAGCAGCATAGGGGTAGGGTCTGAAGCTTTCTTT.

There are a few counts of this clonotype. The CDR3 DNA reads as TGCGCCAGCAGCCAGGGGGTAAGCTCCTCTGGGGCCAACGTCCTGACTTTC. Translating it yields CASSQGVSSSGANVLTF. The chain carries TRBV4-1 and TRBJ2-6; D may correspond to TRBD1 or TRBD2 (5 bases each). The CDR3 spans 17 residues. The V end was cut by 3 bases, the J end by 0 bases, with 12 bases between. Germline CDR1 and CDR2: MGHRA and YSYEKL.

This clonotype was picked up many times. CDR3 nucleotides: TGTGCCAGCAGTGCCGACGTGTCCTACGAGCAGTACTTC. Translation gives CASSADVSYEQYF. The J gene is TRBJ2-7, the V gene TRBV7-2; unclear D gene. V gave up 6 bases and J gave up 1 base, with 10 bases separating them. Germline V gene data show CDR1 as SGHTA and CDR2 as FQGNSA. CDR3 length: 13 residues. Full variable domain (outside the CDR3, taken from reference TRBV7-2 and TRBJ2-7): GAGVSQSPSNKVTEKGKDVELRCDPISGHTALYWYRQSLGQGLEFLIYFQGNSAPDKSGLPSDRFSAERTGGSVSTLTIQRTQQEDSAVYLCASSADVSYEQYFGPGTRLTVT.

By share, this clonotype ranks as medium-sized (0.01 to 0.1%). The CDR3 is CASSLGASGHRGTDTQYF. DNA of the CDR3: TGTGCCAGCAGCTTAGGGGCTAGCGGTCACAGGGGTACAGATACGCAGTATTTT. The genes are TRBV7-2 and TRBJ2-3; D could derive from TRBD1 or TRBD2 (7 bases each). Trimming removed 1 base at V and 3 bases at J, with 20 bases between. CDR3 length: 18 amino acids. The germline V gene encodes CDR1 SGHTA and CDR2 FQGNSA.

For this clonotype: Its ends do not fully match the called genes, so a read error is possible. The chain has TRBV6-1 and TRBJ2-3, with D perhaps being TRBD1 or TRBD2 (5 bases each). Germline CDR1 is MNHNS and CDR2 is SASEGT. The CDR3 is made up of 14 amino acids. CDR3 coding DNA: TGTGGCAGCACGGGGCTGTTGGGAACAGACACGCAGTATTTT. Protein sequence: CGSTGLLGTDTQYF.